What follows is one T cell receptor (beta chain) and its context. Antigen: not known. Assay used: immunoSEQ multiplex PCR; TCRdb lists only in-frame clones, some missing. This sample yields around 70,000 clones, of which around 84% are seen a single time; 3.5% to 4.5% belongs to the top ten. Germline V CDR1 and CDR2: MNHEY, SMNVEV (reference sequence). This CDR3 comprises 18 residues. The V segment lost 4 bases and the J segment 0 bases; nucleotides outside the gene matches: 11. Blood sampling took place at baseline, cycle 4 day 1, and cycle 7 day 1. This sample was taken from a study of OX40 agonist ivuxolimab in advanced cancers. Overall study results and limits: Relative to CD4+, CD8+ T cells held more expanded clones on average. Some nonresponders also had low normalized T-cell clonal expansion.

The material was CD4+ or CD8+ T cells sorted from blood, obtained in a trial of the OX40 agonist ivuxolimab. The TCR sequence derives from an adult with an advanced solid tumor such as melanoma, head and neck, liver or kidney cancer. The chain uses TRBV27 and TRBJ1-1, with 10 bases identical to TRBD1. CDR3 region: CASSYAGTGVFMNTEAFF. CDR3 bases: TGTGCCAGCAGTTACGCCGGGACAGGGGTTTTCATGAACACTGAAGCTTTCTTT.